This entry is about one T cell receptor (beta chain). Its target antigen remains unknown. No base quality values were provided; no much bigger clone lies one nucleotide off. For repertoire sequencing, TCR beta CDR3 regions were amplified from RNA transcripts. HTBI primers and the Qiagen OneStep RT-PCR kit were used in a first-round RT-PCR, which was followed by a second-round multiplex PCR, size selection and purification. The libraries underwent paired-end sequencing with 100 bp reads on an Illumina HiSeq2000. The paper's processing steps were these. Reads were processed with SOAPnuke, discarding reads with adapters, uncalled bases, mean Phred below 15, or no exact constant-primer or identifier match. COPE v1.2.5 was used to merge high-quality paired reads. Each unique nucleotide sequence was treated as a clonotype, and MiTCR v1.1 was used to align the clonotypes to the IMGT TRB V, D and J references. The analysis was limited to V-J combinations with a frequency above 0.0001, which together covered just over 98% of the repertoires. For each V-J combination, a TCR clonal expansion and chaos score was defined as F50 clonal expansion divided by the chaos observed in the TCRdist matrix. Welch's t-statistics and random forest were used to reduce the features to some 13 V-J combinations, which were then used as input to a naive Bayes classifier. Thyroid-blood repertoire similarity was quantified with the Morisita-Horn index. In-frame beta chains were kept once TCRdb had trimmed the public reads at Q25 with fastp and called clones with MiXCR. Each CDR3 protein gets just one entry, which takes the most common genes and DNA from the rows behind it. What appears here as the V and J calls and clone size reflects TCRdb's work, not the paper's. In all, the sample holds hundreds of thousands of distinct CDR3 sequences, and around 40% of those were seen once. The top ten clonotypes cover approximately 43% of the sample.

Patients with ophthalmopathy had moderately to severely active disease, with a Clinical Activity Score of 3 or more, a NOSPECS grade of 4 or more, and a disease duration of less than 3 months. Patients with other autoimmune diseases, uncontrolled infections, pregnancy or lactation were excluded from the study. Clinical symptoms, serum thyroxine, TRAb, thyroid ultrasound and orbital computed tomography were used for diagnosis. Ficoll-Paque density gradient centrifugation was used to isolate PBMCs from around 10 ml of fresh peripheral blood. Total RNA was extracted with Trizol reagent and quality-checked on an Agilent 2100 Bioanalyzer. This sample was taken from a study of Graves' ophthalmopathy and Graves' hyperthyroidism (dated by TCRdb to 2016 to 2018). With regard to the full study: Peripheral blood was collected before any treatment was given, at the time of initial diagnosis. Once sampling was done, hyperthyroidism patients were given methimazole at a starting dose of 30 mg daily, while ophthalmopathy patients were given high-dose intravenous methylprednisolone. In total, 135 blood samples were TCR-sequenced: 43 ophthalmopathy, roughly 80 hyperthyroidism and approximately 17 hyperthyroidism-to-ophthalmopathy patients. T-cell repertoires of thyroid tissue and blood were compared in five or six hyperthyroidism patients. To tell Graves' ophthalmopathy apart from Graves' hyperthyroidism, and to predict which patients would progress to ophthalmopathy, the study relied on TCR beta repertoire signatures. To explore V-J signatures distinguishing ophthalmopathy from hyperthyroidism, a discovery set of about 99 patients (43 ophthalmopathy, 57 stable hyperthyroidism) was enrolled. For independent validation, a separate cohort was made up of approximately 19 hyperthyroidism patients plus 17 patients who later progressed from hyperthyroidism to ophthalmopathy.

What the research found in general, with its limitations: In validation, the model predicted ophthalmopathy progression with about 70% sensitivity and less than 80% specificity; around twelve predicted patients were CT-confirmed with GO in a median of about 7.1 months. Sample size was not predetermined statistically, and investigators were not blinded to group allocation. Ophthalmopathy was separated from stable hyperthyroidism by the 13-signature model with 85% to 90% sensitivity and roughly 82% specificity in cross-validation and with 80%/75% in the test set. Most of the expanded thyroid clonotypes with a frequency above 0.001 were also detected in blood, and it was suggested that the thyroid immune response may be reflected by blood repertoires.

V gives up 6 bases and J gives up 10 bases, and the segment between their germline ends measures 9 bases. From the cysteine through the phenylalanine, the CDR3 covers 10 amino acids. Solely the CDR3 DNA is kept, with 30 bases framed from the first base. CDR1 and CDR2 are drawn from the germline V gene: MNHNS, SASEGT. Sample: peripheral blood. The chain is encoded by TRBV6-1 joined to TRBJ1-1; TRBD1 is a possible D gene, resting on 6 matching bases. This TCR came from an adult man with Graves' ophthalmopathy. The base sequence is TGTGCCAGCAGACAGGGTGCAGCTTTCTTT. It codes for CASRQGAAFF.